This is a list of T cell receptor beta chains from one sample in a study of identical twins. MiXCR, run by TCRdb on the 5' RACE reads, gives a single entry per CDR3 protein. The sample holds about 390,000 distinct CDR3 sequences, around 9.7% seen once. Material: naive T cells sorted from blood. All receptors derive from a woman aged 45 to 65 in good health. Both conserved end residues are part of each CDR3. Each record gives: J gene, V gene, D gene, clone size, CDR3 DNA, CDR3 protein. A D gene is named only where the DNA matches it firmly. The size entry is marked missing in some rows and otherwise reads once, few, many or a size class.

j_gene: TRBJ1-1
v_gene: TRBV15
d_gene: NA
abundance: NA
CDR3nt: TGTGCCACCAGATCGGGACTTCTGAACACTGAAGCTTTCTTT
CDR3aa: CATRSGLLNTEAFF

j_gene: TRBJ2-3
v_gene: TRBV5-5
d_gene: NA
abundance: NA
CDR3nt: TGTGCCAGCAGCTTGGCAGCTAGCTATGGCACAGATACGCAGTATTTT
CDR3aa: CASSLAASYGTDTQYF

j_gene: TRBJ1-1
v_gene: TRBV5-1
d_gene: NA
abundance: few
CDR3nt: TGCGCCAGCAGCTTGGGGGGGAGGAACGGGGAAGCTTTCTTT
CDR3aa: CASSLGGRNGEAFF

j_gene: TRBJ1-1
v_gene: TRBV7-9
d_gene: TRBD1
abundance: NA
CDR3nt: TGTGCCAGCAGTACGACAGGGGGCACTGAAGCTTTCTTT
CDR3aa: CASSTTGGTEAFF

j_gene: TRBJ2-7
v_gene: TRBV24-1
d_gene: NA
abundance: few
CDR3nt: TGTGCCACCAGTGGGCCGGGCGGGCAGTACTTC
CDR3aa: CATSGPGGQYF

j_gene: TRBJ2-1
v_gene: TRBV24-1
d_gene: TRBD2
abundance: many
CDR3nt: TGTGCCACCGGAACGGGAGGGTCCTACAATGAGCAGTTCTTC
CDR3aa: CATGTGGSYNEQFF

j_gene: TRBJ2-7
v_gene: TRBV20-1
d_gene: TRBD1
abundance: many
CDR3nt: TGCAGTGCTCGCTACCGGGACAGGGGAGTCGACGAGCAGTACTTC
CDR3aa: CSARYRDRGVDEQYF

j_gene: TRBJ2-1
v_gene: TRBV7-9
d_gene: NA
abundance: NA
CDR3nt: TGTGCCAGCCAGACGGTCAATGAGCAGTTCTTC
CDR3aa: CASQTVNEQFF

j_gene: TRBJ2-2
v_gene: TRBV20-1
d_gene: NA
abundance: NA
CDR3nt: TGCAGTGCCGACAAGGGGTTTGGCGGGGAGCTGTTTTTT
CDR3aa: CSADKGFGGELFF

j_gene: TRBJ1-4
v_gene: TRBV7-9
d_gene: NA
abundance: few
CDR3nt: TGTGCCAGCAGCTTAGGCTTTCATGAAAAACTGTTTTTT
CDR3aa: CASSLGFHEKLFF

j_gene: TRBJ2-1
v_gene: TRBV29-1
d_gene: TRBD1
abundance: many
CDR3nt: TGCAGCGTCCGTGGGGGGACAGGGTTCGATGAGCAGTTCTTC
CDR3aa: CSVRGGTGFDEQFF

j_gene: TRBJ2-7
v_gene: TRBV11-1
d_gene: NA
abundance: NA
CDR3nt: TGTGCCAGCAGCCCCCCGTGGGGGTCCTACGAGCAGTACTTC
CDR3aa: CASSPPWGSYEQYF

j_gene: TRBJ2-1
v_gene: TRBV5-1
d_gene: NA
abundance: NA
CDR3nt: TGCGCCAGCAGCTTGACTAGAGTAACATACAATGAGCAGTTCTTC
CDR3aa: CASSLTRVTYNEQFF

j_gene: TRBJ2-2
v_gene: TRBV4-1
d_gene: NA
abundance: NA
CDR3nt: TGCGCCAGCAGCCAACCGATGAAGACCGGGGAGCTGTTTTTT
CDR3aa: CASSQPMKTGELFF

j_gene: TRBJ2-2
v_gene: TRBV6-5
d_gene: NA
abundance: NA
CDR3nt: TGTGCCAGCAGTTCGGGGTGGGGACCGGGGAACACCGGGGAGCTGTTTTTT
CDR3aa: CASSSGWGPGNTGELFF

j_gene: TRBJ2-1
v_gene: TRBV7-9
d_gene: NA
abundance: NA
CDR3nt: TGTGCCAGCAGCTTATTCTTGGGCTCCACCAATGAGCAGTTCTTC
CDR3aa: CASSLFLGSTNEQFF

j_gene: TRBJ2-4
v_gene: TRBV20-1
d_gene: NA
abundance: few
CDR3nt: TGCAGTGCTAGAGATTTAGCCAAAAACATTCAGTACTTC
CDR3aa: CSARDLAKNIQYF

j_gene: TRBJ2-2
v_gene: TRBV4-1
d_gene: NA
abundance: many
CDR3nt: TGCGCCAGCAGCCAAGAAGTACTCGTAGGGCTGTTTTTT
CDR3aa: CASSQEVLVGLFF

j_gene: TRBJ1-2
v_gene: TRBV29-1
d_gene: NA
abundance: many
CDR3nt: TGCAGCGTTGAAGATGGACGGAGCCGAAGGGGCTACACCTTC
CDR3aa: CSVEDGRSRRGYTF

j_gene: TRBJ2-1
v_gene: TRBV4-1
d_gene: TRBD2
abundance: many
CDR3nt: TGCGCCAGCGCATCTCTCGCGGGAGCTGAGCAGTTCTTC
CDR3aa: CASASLAGAEQFF

j_gene: TRBJ1-4
v_gene: TRBV10-3
d_gene: NA
abundance: many
CDR3nt: TGTGCCATCAGGGCCGGGACGACAAATGAAAAACTGTTTTTT
CDR3aa: CAIRAGTTNEKLFF

j_gene: TRBJ2-3
v_gene: TRBV9
d_gene: NA
abundance: few
CDR3nt: TGTGCCAGCAGCAAACGGACAACAGATACGCAGTATTTT
CDR3aa: CASSKRTTDTQYF